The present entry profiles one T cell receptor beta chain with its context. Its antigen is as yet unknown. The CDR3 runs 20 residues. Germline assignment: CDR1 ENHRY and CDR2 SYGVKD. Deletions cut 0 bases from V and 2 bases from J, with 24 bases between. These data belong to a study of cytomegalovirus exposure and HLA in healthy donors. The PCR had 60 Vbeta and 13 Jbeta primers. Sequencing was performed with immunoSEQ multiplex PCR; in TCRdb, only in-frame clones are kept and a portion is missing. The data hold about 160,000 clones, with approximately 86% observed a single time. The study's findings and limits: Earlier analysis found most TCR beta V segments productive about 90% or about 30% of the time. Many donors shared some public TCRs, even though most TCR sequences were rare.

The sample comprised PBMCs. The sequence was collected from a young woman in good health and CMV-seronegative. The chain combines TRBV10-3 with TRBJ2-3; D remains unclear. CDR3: CAISESGRRGRVPFTDTQYF. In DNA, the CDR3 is TGTGCCATCAGTGAGTCGGGTAGGAGAGGAAGAGTCCCTTTCACAGATACGCAGTATTTT.